Below, 13 T cell receptor beta chains from the same sample are listed, as sequenced in a study of shared clonotypes between healthy human individuals. Sequencing was performed with immunoSEQ multiplex PCR; in TCRdb, only in-frame clones are kept and a portion is missing. The table includes about 1.1 million clones, 60% to 80% detected once. Sequences were obtained from memory CD4+ T cells from PBMCs. Described subset: CD45RA-negative fraction. Source of these receptors: a man between 18 and 29 years old in good health. Some clones in this sample may be carry-over from other donors' samples.

This sequence joins TRBV6-1 and TRBJ1-2; D gene unclear. Trimming removed 3 bases at V and 4 bases at J, with 15 bases between. This CDR3 contains 15 residues. Germline V lookup: CDR1 MNHNS, CDR2 SASEGT. Here the CDR3 reads CASSDPYFGGYGYTF. The CDR3 bases are TGTGCCAGCAGTGATCCCTATTTCGGCGGCTATGGCTACACCTTC.

This clone came up many times. The chain employs TRBV6-6 and TRBJ1-2, with unresolved D. The CDR3 consists of 14 residues. Trimming pared 6 bases from V and 2 bases from J, leaving 13 bases between. Looked up from germline, CDR1 is MNHNY and CDR2 is SVGAGI (reference sequence). CDR3 nucleotides: TGTGCCAGCAGACCCACCGTGACCAACTATGGCTACACCTTC. It is translated as CASRPTVTNYGYTF.

On this clone: One junction end does not reproduce the germline sequence, and a read error may be involved. The gene calls are TRBV7-6 and TRBJ2-7, with 11 positions matching TRBD2. The length of the CDR3 is 18 residues. From germline, CDR1 is SGHVS and CDR2 FNYEAQ. This CDR3 is CASSLAPPLAGGSYEQYF. The CDR3 bases are TGTGCAAGCAGCTTAGCCCCCCCTCTAGCGGGAGGAAGCTACGAGCAGTACTTC.

The genes are TRBV2 and TRBJ2-1, with D unresolved. Germline values: CDR1 SNHLY, CDR2 FYNNEI. V was cut by 6 bases and J by 3 bases, with 15 bases left in between. The CDR3 spans 15 residues. The CDR3 sequence: CASRVGRSGYNEQFF. As DNA, the CDR3 is TGTGCCAGCAGAGTGGGCAGGTCGGGCTACAATGAGCAGTTCTTC.

This clone was recorded a few times. The chain recombines TRBV20-1 with TRBJ1-2, with D unclear. The V gene lost 7 bases and the J gene lost 4 bases, with 10 bases spanning the gap. CDR3 length equals 11 residues. Germline loops: CDR1 DFQATT, CDR2 SNEGSKA (reference sequence). DNA of the CDR3: TGCAGTGGAACCCGGACCTATGGCTACACCTTC. This codes for CSGTRTYGYTF.

This clone was observed once. Other DNA sequences in the same sample also yield this CDR3. This chain uses TRBV6-1 with TRBJ1-3, with 10 bases identical to TRBD1. The V and J ends lost 8 bases and 3 bases, in that order; junction bases with no gene match: 1. Germline V lookup: CDR1 MNHNS, CDR2 SASEGT. The length of the CDR3 is 13 residues. The CDR3 nucleotides are TGTGCCAGCGGGACAGGGGATGGAAACACCATATATTTT. Translating gives CASGTGDGNTIYF.

The chain links TRBV27 to TRBJ1-1; 11 bases map to TRBD1. CDR3 length: 15 residues. CDR1 MNHEY and CDR2 SMNVEV come from the germline V gene (reference sequence). With V trimmed by 7 bases and J by 5 bases, 9 bases remained unmatched. This CDR3 is CASNKNRDRGTEAFF. Here the CDR3 DNA reads TGTGCCAGCAATAAAAACCGGGACAGGGGGACTGAAGCTTTCTTT.

This clone was detected once. The genes are TRBV29-1 and TRBJ2-1, with a weak D call TRBD1 (6 bases). The CDR3 totals 12 residues. The germline CDR1 and CDR2 sequences are SQVTM and ANQGSEA. V was cut by 2 bases and J by 7 bases, with 9 bases left in between. The CDR3 sequence: CSVERQVNEQFF. The CDR3 nucleotides read TGCAGCGTTGAAAGACAGGTTAATGAGCAGTTCTTC.

The V gene is TRBV4-3, the J gene TRBJ2-3, with D tentatively TRBD1 or TRBD2 (5 bases each). Deletions cut 1 base from V and 3 bases from J, with 11 bases between. Germline V lookup: CDR1 LGHNA, CDR2 YSLEER. The CDR3 has 15 residues. The CDR3 is CASSQGGWGTDTQYF. The DNA for the CDR3 is TGCGCCAGCAGCCAAGGTGGCTGGGGGACAGATACGCAGTATTTT.

This chain joins TRBV7-9 and TRBJ1-4, with TRBD1 identical over 9 bases. The J segment lost 6 bases and the V segment lost 6 bases, leaving 8 bases of the junction unmatched. The CDR3 extends over 15 amino acids. Looked up from germline, CDR1 is SEHNR and CDR2 is FQNEAQ (reference sequence). CDR3 in amino acids: CASSRARTGDEKLFF. CDR3 sequence (DNA): TGTGCCAGCAGTCGAGCGAGGACAGGGGATGAAAAACTGTTTTTT.

The chain joins TRBV30 to TRBJ1-4; D is possibly TRBD1 (6 bases). The CDR3 contains 15 residues. CDR1 is GTSNPN and CDR2 is SVGIG in the germline V gene (reference sequence). V was cut by 1 base and J by 5 bases, with 14 bases left in between. CDR3: CAWSGRDTWNEKLFF. The CDR3 DNA reads as TGTGCCTGGAGTGGAAGGGACACCTGGAATGAAAAACTGTTTTTT. Based on the CDR3 plus reference TRBV30 and TRBJ1-4, the full variable domain is SQTIHQWPATLVQPVGSPLSLECTVEGTSNPNLYWYRQAAGRGLQLLFYSVGIGQISSEVPQNLSASRPQDRQFILSSKKLLLSDSGFYLCAWSGRDTWNEKLFFGSGTQLSVL.

This rearrangement joins TRBV7-8 to TRBJ1-1; weak D call: TRBD1 (6 bases). V lost 5 bases and J 8 bases, leaving 18 bases between the germline ends. Germline V CDR1 and CDR2: SGHVS, FQNEAQ. The CDR3 sequence is 14 residues long. In DNA, the CDR3 is TGTGCCAGCAGCCCCAAAGGGGGGGCTAGGGAAGCTTTCTTT. It translates to CASSPKGGAREAFF.

V is TRBV30 and J is TRBJ1-4; a weak D match, TRBD1 (5 bases). Trimming stripped 2 bases from V and 5 bases from J, with 12 bases between. Germline CDR1 is GTSNPN and CDR2 is SVGIG (reference sequence). There are 14 residues in the CDR3. CDR3 region: CAWSIGGKNEKLFF. CDR3 nucleotides: TGTGCCTGGAGTATCGGGGGGAAAAATGAAAAACTGTTTTTT.